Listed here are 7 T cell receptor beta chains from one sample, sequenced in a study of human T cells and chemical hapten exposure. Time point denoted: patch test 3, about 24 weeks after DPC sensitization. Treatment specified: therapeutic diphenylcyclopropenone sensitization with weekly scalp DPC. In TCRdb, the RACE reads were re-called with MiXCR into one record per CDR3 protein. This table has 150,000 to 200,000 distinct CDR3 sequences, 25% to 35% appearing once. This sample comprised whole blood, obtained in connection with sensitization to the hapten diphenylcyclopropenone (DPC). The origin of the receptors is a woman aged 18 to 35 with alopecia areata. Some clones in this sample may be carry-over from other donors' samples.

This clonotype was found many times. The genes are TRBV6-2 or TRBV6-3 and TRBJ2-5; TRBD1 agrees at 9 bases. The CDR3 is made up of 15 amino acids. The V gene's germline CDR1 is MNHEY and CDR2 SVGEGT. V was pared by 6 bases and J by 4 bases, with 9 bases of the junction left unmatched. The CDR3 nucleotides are TGTGCCAGCAGGCCAACAGGGGGCTTCGGAGAGACCCAGTACTTC. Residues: CASRPTGGFGETQYF.

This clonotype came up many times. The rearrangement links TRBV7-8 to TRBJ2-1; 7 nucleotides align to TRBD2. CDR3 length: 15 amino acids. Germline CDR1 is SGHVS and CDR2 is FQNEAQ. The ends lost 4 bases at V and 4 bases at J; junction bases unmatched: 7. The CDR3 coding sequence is TGTGCCAGCAGCTCACGTGGGACTACTTACAATGAGCAGTTCTTC. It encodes CASSSRGTTYNEQFF.

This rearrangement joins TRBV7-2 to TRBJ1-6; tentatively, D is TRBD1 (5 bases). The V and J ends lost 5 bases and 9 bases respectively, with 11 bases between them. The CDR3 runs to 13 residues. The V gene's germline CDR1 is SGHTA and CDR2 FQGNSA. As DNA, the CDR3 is TGTGCCAGCAGCCGGACAACTGGTTCACCCCTCCACTTT. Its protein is CASSRTTGSPLHF.

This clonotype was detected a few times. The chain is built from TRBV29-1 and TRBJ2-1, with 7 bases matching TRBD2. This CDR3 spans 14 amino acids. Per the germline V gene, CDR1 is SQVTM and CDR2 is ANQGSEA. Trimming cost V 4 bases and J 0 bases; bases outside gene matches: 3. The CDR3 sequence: CSVGLADSYNEQFF. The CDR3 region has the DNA TGCAGCGTTGGGCTAGCGGACTCCTACAATGAGCAGTTCTTC.

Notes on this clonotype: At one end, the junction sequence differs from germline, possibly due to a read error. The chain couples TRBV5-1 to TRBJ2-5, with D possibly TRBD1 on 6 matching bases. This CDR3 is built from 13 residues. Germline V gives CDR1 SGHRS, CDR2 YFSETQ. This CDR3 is CTSSERGQETQYF. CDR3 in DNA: TGCACCAGCAGTGAAAGGGGGCAAGAGACCCAGTACTTC.

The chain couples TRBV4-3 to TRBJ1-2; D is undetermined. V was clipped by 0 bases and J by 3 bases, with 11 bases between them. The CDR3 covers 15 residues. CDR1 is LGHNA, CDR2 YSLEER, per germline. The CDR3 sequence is CASSQEGRGYYGYTF. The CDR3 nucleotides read TGCGCCAGCAGCCAAGAGGGGAGAGGCTACTATGGCTACACCTTC.

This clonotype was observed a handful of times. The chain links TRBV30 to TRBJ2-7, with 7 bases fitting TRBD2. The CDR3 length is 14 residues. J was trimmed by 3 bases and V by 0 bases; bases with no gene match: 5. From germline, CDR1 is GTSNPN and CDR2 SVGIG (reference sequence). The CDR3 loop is CAWSVHSGIYEQYF. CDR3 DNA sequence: TGTGCCTGGAGTGTACACAGCGGGATCTACGAGCAGTACTTC.